This TCR beta chain was sequenced during a study of identical twins. General observations from the study: The analysis was cross-sectional rather than longitudinal within donors. Within cord blood, abundant beta clonotypes carried fewer insertions, but memory repertoires showed no such trend.

Concerning this clonotype: Its specificity is not known.

Germline assignment: CDR1 KGHDR and CDR2 SFDVKD. This CDR3 region has 15 residues. The V end lost 5 bases, the J end lost 0 bases, and 10 bases lay between the germline ends. TCRdb fed the 5' RACE reads into MiXCR, producing one record per CDR3 protein. The repertoire holds around 960,000 distinct CDR3 sequences, with 12% as singletons. The same sample was also used in a study of yellow fever vaccine responses in identical twins. From that paper: Among the twins, the vaccine T cell response reportedly seemed partly convergent and partly personalized.

What was sequenced was PBMCs. The chain joins TRBV24-1 to TRBJ2-1; perhaps TRBD2 as D (6 bases). The receptor was isolated from a woman aged 18-29 years in good health. The CDR3 DNA reads TGTGCCACCAGTGCGGACGGGAGCTCCTACAATGAGCAGTTCTTC. It is translated as CATSADGSSYNEQFF.